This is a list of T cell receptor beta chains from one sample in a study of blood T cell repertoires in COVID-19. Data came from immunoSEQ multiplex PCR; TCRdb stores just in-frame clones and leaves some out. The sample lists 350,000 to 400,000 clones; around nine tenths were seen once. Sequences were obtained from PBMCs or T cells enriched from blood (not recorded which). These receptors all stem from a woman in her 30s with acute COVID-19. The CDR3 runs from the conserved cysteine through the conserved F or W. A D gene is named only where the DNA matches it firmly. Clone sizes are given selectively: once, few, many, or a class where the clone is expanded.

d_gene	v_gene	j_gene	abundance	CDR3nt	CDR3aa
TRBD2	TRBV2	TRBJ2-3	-	TGTGCCGGGGGGACTAGCGGGGGAGGCACAGATACGCAGTATTTT	CAGGTSGGGTDTQYF
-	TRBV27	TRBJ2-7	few	TGTGCCAGCAGTTTATTTCGGGGCTACGAGCAGTACTTC	CASSLFRGYEQYF
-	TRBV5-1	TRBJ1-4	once	TGCGCCAGCAGCGCCCCAACAGGCATTAATGAAAAACTGTTTTTT	CASSAPTGINEKLFF
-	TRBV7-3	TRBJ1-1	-	TGTGCCAGCAGTTCTAGACAGGACACTGAAGCTTTCTTT	CASSSRQDTEAFF
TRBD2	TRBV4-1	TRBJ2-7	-	TGCGCCAGCAGCCAAGAGGGGGGGATTGGGTCCTACGAGCAGTACTTC	CASSQEGGIGSYEQYF
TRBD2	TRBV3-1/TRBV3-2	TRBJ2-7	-	TGTGCCAGCAGGCCGAGCGGGGGTTACGAGCAGTACTTC	CASRPSGGYEQYF
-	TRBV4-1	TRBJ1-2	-	TGCGCCAGCAGCCAAGATCGTACGGGGGGCAGCTATGGCTACACCTTC	CASSQDRTGGSYGYTF
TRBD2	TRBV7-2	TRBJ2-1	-	TGTGCCAGCAGCTCGGGACTAGCATATTACAATGAGCAGTTCTTC	CASSSGLAYYNEQFF
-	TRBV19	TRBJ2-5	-	TGTGCCAGTAGTATCAACCGGGGGAGAGAGACCCAGTACTTC	CASSINRGRETQYF
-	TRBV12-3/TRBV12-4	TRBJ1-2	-	TGTGCCAGCAGTTTTGACAGTTCGTCTGGCTACACCTTC	CASSFDSSSGYTF
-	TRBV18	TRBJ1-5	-	TGTGCCAGCTCACCAGTGAGCGGACTCAATCAGCCCCAGCATTTT	CASSPVSGLNQPQHF
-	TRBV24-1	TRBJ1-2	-	TGTGCCACCAGTGACGTACAGGGTTATGGCTACACCTTC	CATSDVQGYGYTF
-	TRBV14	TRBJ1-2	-	TGTGCCAGCAGCCAAGATAGATACTATGGCTACACCTTC	CASSQDRYYGYTF
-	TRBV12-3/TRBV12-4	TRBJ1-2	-	TGTGCCAGCAGTTCCCTCCCCTATGGCTACACCTTC	CASSSLPYGYTF
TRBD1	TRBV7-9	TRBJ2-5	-	TGTGCCAGCAGCCCTCCGGGGCAGGGGGCGGCGGAGACCCAGTACTTC	CASSPPGQGAAETQYF
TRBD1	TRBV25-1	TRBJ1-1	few	TGTGCCAGCAGCCTGACAGGGGGCAGGACTGAAGCTTTCTTT	CASSLTGGRTEAFF
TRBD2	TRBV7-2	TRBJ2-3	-	TGTGCCAGCACGCTTGCGGGGGGTTCAGATACGCAGTATTTT	CASTLAGGSDTQYF
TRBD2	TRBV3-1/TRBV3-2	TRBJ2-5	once	TGTGCCAGCAGCCAACTAGCGGGGGGAGAGACCCAGTACTTC	CASSQLAGGETQYF
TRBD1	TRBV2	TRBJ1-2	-	TGTGCCAGCAGGGATGGACAGGGGGCGCATGGCTACACCTTC	CASRDGQGAHGYTF
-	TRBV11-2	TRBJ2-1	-	TGTGCCAGCAGCGCCACATTATCCTACAATGAGCAGTTCTTC	CASSATLSYNEQFF
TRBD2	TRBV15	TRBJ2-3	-	TGTGCCACCAGCAGAGATCCTTTGAACGGGGGGGAGAGAGATACGCAGTATTTT	CATSRDPLNGGERDTQYF
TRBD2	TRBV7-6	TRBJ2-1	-	TGTGCCAGCAGCTTCCTAACCGGGACTAGCGGGGGCGCCTACAATGAGCAGTTCTTC	CASSFLTGTSGGAYNEQFF
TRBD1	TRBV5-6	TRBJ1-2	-	TGTGCCAGCAGCGAAGGGGACAGGGATGGCTACACCTTC	CASSEGDRDGYTF
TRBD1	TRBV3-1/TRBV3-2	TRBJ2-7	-	TGTGCCAGCAGCCAGGCGGACAGGACCTTCTACGAGCAGTACTTC	CASSQADRTFYEQYF
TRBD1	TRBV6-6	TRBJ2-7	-	TGTGCCAGCACTTACGAGGACAGGGCCTACGAGCAGTACTTC	CASTYEDRAYEQYF